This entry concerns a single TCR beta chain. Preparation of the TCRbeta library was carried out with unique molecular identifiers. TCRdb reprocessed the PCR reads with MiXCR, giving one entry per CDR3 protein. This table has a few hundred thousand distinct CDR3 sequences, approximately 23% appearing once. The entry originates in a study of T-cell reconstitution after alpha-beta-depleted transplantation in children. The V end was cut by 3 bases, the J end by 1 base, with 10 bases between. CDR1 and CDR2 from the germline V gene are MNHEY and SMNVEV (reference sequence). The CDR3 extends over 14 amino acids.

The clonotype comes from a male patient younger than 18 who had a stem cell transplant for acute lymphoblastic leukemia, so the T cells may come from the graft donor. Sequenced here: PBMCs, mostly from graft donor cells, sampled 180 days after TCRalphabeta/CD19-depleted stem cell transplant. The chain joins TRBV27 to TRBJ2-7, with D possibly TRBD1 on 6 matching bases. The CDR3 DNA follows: TGTGCCAGCAGTTTCAGGGGAAGATCCTACGAGCAGTACTTC. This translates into CASSFRGRSYEQYF.